This paragraph reports one TCR beta chain. What it recognizes is unknown. This entry comes from a study of cytotoxic CD8 clonotypes in ibrutinib-treated CLL. The study's findings and limits: Having risen at ibrutinib response, clonality had fallen back toward baseline by progression.

Trimming cost V 2 bases and J 0 bases, with 16 bases left between them. CDR3 length equals 17 residues. Germline V gives CDR1 SNHLY, CDR2 FYNNEI. Method: immunoSEQ multiplex PCR; TCRdb's copy keeps in-frame clones and lacks some. The table has a few hundred thousand clones, under 75% seen once. This TCR was recovered from a human donor with chronic lymphocytic leukemia. The chain uses TRBV2 and TRBJ1-1, with TRBD1 as a possible D gene (6 bases). The sample was PBMCs, taken after 24 months of ibrutinib treatment. The CDR3 DNA sequence: TGTGCCAGCAGTGAAACGACCGGGCGACAGGTGAACACTGAAGCTTTCTTT. Its protein is CASSETTGRQVNTEAFF.